The rows below give T cell receptor beta chains drawn from one sample of a study of T cells in Graves' hyperthyroidism and ophthalmopathy. TCRdb recomputed calls from the multiplex PCR reads with MiXCR, one row per CDR3 protein. The sample holds around 390,000 distinct CDR3 sequences, about 15% seen once. Source material: blood. These TCRs come from a woman in her 30s with Graves' ophthalmopathy. Both conserved end residues are part of each CDR3. The D gene is left open where the match is weak. Where a row states a size, it is once, few, many or the class of an expanded clone; other rows omit it.

many	15	TRBD2	TRBV6-5	TRBJ2-3	TGTGCCAGCAGTTACGGGGGGGGGTACACAGATACGCAGTATTTT	CASSYGGGYTDTQYF
many	15	NA	TRBV2	TRBJ1-1	TGTGCCAGCAAGGCCCCGCTTTGGGAGAACACTGAAGCTTTCTTT	CASKAPLWENTEAFF
NA	15	NA	TRBV11-2	TRBJ2-2	TGTGCCAGCAGCCAGGACAGTAGAGACACCGGGGAGCTGTTTTTT	CASSQDSRDTGELFF
many	13	NA	TRBV6-1	TRBJ2-1	TGTGCCCACCGCGAGGAGTACTACAATGAGCAGTTCTTC	CAHREEYYNEQFF
few	15	NA	TRBV7-2	TRBJ1-3	TGTGCCAGCAGCATGGACGGAACGCCTGGGGACACCATATATTTT	CASSMDGTPGDTIYF
many	13	NA	TRBV29-1	TRBJ1-1	TGCAGCGTTGTAAAGGGCCTGAACACTGAAGCTTTCTTT	CSVVKGLNTEAFF
many	14	NA	TRBV7-9	TRBJ2-3	TGTGCCAGCAGCTCCTGGGGTTCCCTCGATACGCAGTATTTT	CASSSWGSLDTQYF
few	12	NA	TRBV7-9	TRBJ1-6	TGTGCCAGCAGCGAGGGAAATTCACCCCTCCACTTT	CASSEGNSPLHF
many	12	NA	TRBV7-9	TRBJ2-1	TGTGCCAGGACCCAAGACAGGTCGGAGCAGTTCTTC	CARTQDRSEQFF
few	14	TRBD1	TRBV10-3	TRBJ1-2	TGTGCCATCAGTGGGACAGGGAGGGGGTATGGCTACACCTTC	CAISGTGRGYGYTF
many	17	TRBD2	TRBV12-3/TRBV12-4	TRBJ2-7	TGTGCCAGCAGTGGGACTAGCGGGGGGGCCCTAGTTTACGAGCAGTACTTC	CASSGTSGGALVYEQYF
many	11	NA	TRBV3-1	TRBJ1-4	TGTGCCAGCAGCCAAGCTAGACACTTGTTTTTT	CASSQARHLFF
few	16	TRBD1	TRBV15	TRBJ2-7	TGTGCCACCAGCAGATCGGCGGGACAGGGCGTCTCCGAGCAGTACTTC	CATSRSAGQGVSEQYF
many	14	TRBD1	TRBV20-1	TRBJ1-5	TGCAGTGCTGCAACAGGGGGCGCGGGACAGCCCCAGCATTTT	CSAATGGAGQPQHF
many	15	NA	TRBV2	TRBJ1-2	TGTGCCGGGTTAGTTTTCCGCGGCGAAAGTGGTGGCTACACCTTC	CAGLVFRGESGGYTF
NA	16	NA	TRBV7-3	TRBJ2-1	TGTGCCAGCAGCTTGGTTGTCAATGAGGGGGACAATGAGCAGTTCTTC	CASSLVVNEGDNEQFF
NA	15	NA	TRBV20-1	TRBJ1-4	TGCAGTGCTAGAGGGGGGTACCACTATAATGAAAAACTGTTTTTT	CSARGGYHYNEKLFF
few	13	NA	TRBV19	TRBJ2-7	TGTGCCAGTAGTACCGCCCAGGGGTCCGAGCAGTACTTC	CASSTAQGSEQYF
NA	15	NA	TRBV25-1	TRBJ1-2	TGTGCCAGCAGTGAATTTCGGGGGGGGCTCTGGGGCTACACCTTC	CASSEFRGGLWGYTF
NA	15	NA	TRBV6-2/TRBV6-3	TRBJ2-1	TGTACCAGCAGAAGGAACACCGACGAATACAATGAGCAGTTCTTC	CTSRRNTDEYNEQFF
many	14	NA	TRBV2	TRBJ2-6	TGTGCCGTCCACGGGGGCTCTGGGGCCAACGTCCTGACTTTC	CAVHGGSGANVLTF
many	17	NA	TRBV12-3/TRBV12-4	TRBJ1-5	TGTGCCAGCAGTGATGAATCCAGTTCCTATAGCAATCAGCCCCAGCATTTT	CASSDESSSYSNQPQHF
many	15	NA	TRBV3-1	TRBJ1-2	TGTGCCAGCAGCCAGGGGGGAGGACCTAACTATGGCTACACCTTC	CASSQGGGPNYGYTF
many	17	NA	TRBV12-3/TRBV12-4	TRBJ1-5	TGTGCCAGCAGCAATAGCCTCACAGATTATAGCAATCAGCCCCAGCATTTT	CASSNSLTDYSNQPQHF
many	14	NA	TRBV5-8	TRBJ1-2	TGTGCCAGCAGCCCGGGACGGCCAAACTATGGCTACACCTTC	CASSPGRPNYGYTF
NA	17	TRBD2	TRBV9	TRBJ2-2	TGTGCCAGCAGCGTAGTCGCCGGGGGGGCAAACACCGGGGAGCTGTTTTTT	CASSVVAGGANTGELFF
many	12	NA	TRBV12-5	TRBJ1-1	TGTGCTAGTGGTCAATCCCTCACTGAAGCTTTCTTT	CASGQSLTEAFF